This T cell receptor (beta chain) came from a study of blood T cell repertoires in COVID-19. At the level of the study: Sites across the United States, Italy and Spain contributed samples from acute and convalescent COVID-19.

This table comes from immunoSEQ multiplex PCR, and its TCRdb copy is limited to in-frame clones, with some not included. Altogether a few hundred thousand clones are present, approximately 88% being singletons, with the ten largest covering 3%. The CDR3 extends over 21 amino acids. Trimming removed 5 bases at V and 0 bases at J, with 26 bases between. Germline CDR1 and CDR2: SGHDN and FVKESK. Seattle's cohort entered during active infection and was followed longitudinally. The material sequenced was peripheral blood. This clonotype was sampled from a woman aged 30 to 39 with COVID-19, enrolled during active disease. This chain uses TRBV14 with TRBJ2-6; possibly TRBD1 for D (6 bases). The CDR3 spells CASSATRSDSPFSSGANVLTF. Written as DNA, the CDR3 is TGTGCCAGCAGCGCAACGAGATCGGACAGTCCTTTCAGCTCTGGGGCCAACGTCCTGACTTTC.